Included here is one T cell receptor (beta chain) sequence, with context. Its antigen is unidentified. The sample contains more than one DNA sequence encoding this CDR3. CDR3 length: 17 amino acids. V was pared by 3 bases and J by 5 bases, with 13 bases of the junction left unmatched. Germline V gene data show CDR1 as LNHDA and CDR2 as SQIVND (reference sequence). The sample is drawn from a study of cytomegalovirus exposure and HLA in healthy donors. Study results and limitations: Reportedly, a later analysis found an Asian-associated ancestry cluster had fewer N-insertions than the approximately 700-donor mean.

60 Vbeta and 13 Jbeta primers were used in PCR. Produced via immunoSEQ multiplex PCR; TCRdb's table is partial and in-frame only. The sample yields some 45,000 clones, 50% seen once. This receptor was taken from a human donor in good health. Sequenced material: PBMCs. The rearrangement links TRBV19 to TRBJ2-3, with 8 bases fitting TRBD2. Here the CDR3 DNA reads TGTGCCAGTAGTATTGTCTCTAGCGGGTTGGGAGGAGATACGCAGTATTTT. This encodes CASSIVSSGLGGDTQYF.